These T cell receptor beta chains were read from a single sample in a study of blood T cells in healthy people across ages. TCRdb analysed the 5' RACE reads with MiXCR anew, one entry per CDR3 protein. The repertoire holds hundreds of thousands of distinct CDR3 sequences, with more than 20% as singletons. Specimen: blood. The source of these receptors is a man between 65 and 79 years old in good health. The CDR3 runs from the conserved cysteine through the conserved F or W. D genes are given only for firm matches. Clone sizes are given selectively: once, few, many, or a class where the clone is expanded.

clone_size d_call j_call v_call cdr3_nt cdr3_aa
NA TRBD2 TRBJ2-3 TRBV6-1 TGTGCCAGCAGTCAGACTAGCGGGAGGGGCTCAGATACGCAGTATTTT CASSQTSGRGSDTQYF
NA NA TRBJ2-7 TRBV9 TGTGCCAGCAGCGTAGATCTGGGGGGGGCATACGAGCAGTACTTC CASSVDLGGAYEQYF
NA TRBD2 TRBJ2-1 TRBV2 TGTGCCAAAGAGCGGGAGGGGAACAATGAGCAGTTCTTC CAKEREGNNEQFF
NA NA TRBJ1-4 TRBV5-6 TGTGCCAGCAGCGTAATCGGGGGGGGTAATGAAAAACTGTTTTTT CASSVIGGGNEKLFF
NA NA TRBJ2-7 TRBV27 TGTGCCCCCAACCGCAAGAGCTCCTACGAGCAGTACTTC CAPNRKSSYEQYF
NA NA TRBJ1-1 TRBV3-1 TGTGCCAGCAGCCTCAAGGCTGAAGCTTTCTTT CASSLKAEAFF
few NA TRBJ2-7 TRBV12-3/TRBV12-4 TGTGCCAGCAGTTGGACTACCTACGAGCAGTACTTC CASSWTTYEQYF
NA TRBD1 TRBJ1-6 TRBV7-6 TGTGCCAGCAGTGCAGGACAGGGACGTAATTCACCCCTCCACTTT CASSAGQGRNSPLHF
NA NA TRBJ2-5 TRBV6-6 TGTGCCAGCAGTTACTCGAGAGGGGCTAGGGGTCAAGAGACCCAGTACTTC CASSYSRGARGQETQYF
NA TRBD1 TRBJ2-4 TRBV7-2 TGTGCCAGCAGCCCGGGACAGCTAAAAAACATTCAGTACTTC CASSPGQLKNIQYF
many NA TRBJ2-5 TRBV6-5 TGTGCCAGCAGTTACTCGGGTCAAAAAGAGACCCAGTACTTC CASSYSGQKETQYF
few NA TRBJ2-1 TRBV19 TGTGCCAGTAGTCCTTGGGGGCGTCGGTCCTACAATGAGCAGTTCTTC CASSPWGRRSYNEQFF
NA NA TRBJ1-5 TRBV4-1 TGCGCCAGCAGCCAAGAGTCCGGTGGAGGCAATCAGCCCCAGCATTTT CASSQESGGGNQPQHF
NA NA TRBJ1-2 TRBV24-1 TGTGCCACCAGTGATCGGGGGGCACTCGGCTACACCTTC CATSDRGALGYTF
few NA TRBJ2-7 TRBV29-1 TGCAGCGTTATTTTTGGGGTCTACGAGCAGTACTTC CSVIFGVYEQYF
few TRBD1 TRBJ2-1 TRBV20-1 TGCAGTGCTAGAGATCCCAGGACAGGGCGGTCCTACAATGAGCAGTTCTTC CSARDPRTGRSYNEQFF
NA TRBD1 TRBJ2-7 TRBV28 TGTGCCAGCACCGTGGGTCAGGGGGCCCCCTACGAGCAGTACTTC CASTVGQGAPYEQYF
few NA TRBJ2-4 TRBV28 TGTGCCAGCAGTCCTGAAGGGGTAGCCAAAAACATTCAGTACTTC CASSPEGVAKNIQYF
once NA TRBJ1-1 TRBV5-1 TGCGCCAGCAGACCACAGCAAGACACTGAAGCTTTCTTT CASRPQQDTEAFF
NA NA TRBJ1-2 TRBV18 TGTGCCAGCTCACCGGTAGGGAACCAAGGCTACACCTTC CASSPVGNQGYTF
NA NA TRBJ2-1 TRBV3-1 TGTGCCAGCAGCCAAGGGGCTACGGGAGCCTACAATGAGCAGTTCTTC CASSQGATGAYNEQFF
NA TRBD2 TRBJ2-1 TRBV20-1 TGCAGTGCACCCGGGACTAGCGGGACAATCTACAATGAGCAGTTCTTC CSAPGTSGTIYNEQFF
many NA TRBJ2-3 TRBV12-3/TRBV12-4 TGTGCCAGCAGTATTCGGAACAGGCCCGGAGATACGCAGTATTTT CASSIRNRPGDTQYF
few NA TRBJ2-5 TRBV29-1 TGCAGCGTTGAGTCATGGGCAGGGCAAGAGACCCAGTACTTC CSVESWAGQETQYF
once NA TRBJ1-6 TRBV19 TGTGCCAGTAGTATAGATCCCTCCGGTTCACCCCTCCACTTT CASSIDPSGSPLHF
NA TRBD1 TRBJ1-6 TRBV5-1 TGCGCCAGCAGCCAGGGACAGGGCGGTTCACCCCTCCACTTT CASSQGQGGSPLHF
NA NA TRBJ2-2 TRBV19 TGTGCCAGTACCCACCGGACGTCGAACACCGGGGAGCTGTTTTTT CASTHRTSNTGELFF
NA TRBD1 TRBJ1-2 TRBV20-1 TGCAGTGCTAGAGAATCCGGGACAGAGAGCTATGGCTACACCTTC CSARESGTESYGYTF
NA TRBD2 TRBJ2-7 TRBV5-5 TGTGCCAGCAGCGGAGGACTAGGGAACTCCTACGAGCAGTACTTC CASSGGLGNSYEQYF
few TRBD1 TRBJ2-5 TRBV27 TGTGCCAGCAGTTCCAGACTACGACAGGGATCGGAGACCCAGTACTTC CASSSRLRQGSETQYF
few NA TRBJ1-1 TRBV6-1 TGTGCCAGCAGTGAATTCGCGCGAGACTTCGAAGCTTTCTTT CASSEFARDFEAFF
many NA TRBJ2-1 TRBV20-1 TGCAGTGCTAGAGTCCTTTTTGAGGGAGACAACTATGAGCAGTTCTTC CSARVLFEGDNYEQFF
few NA TRBJ2-3 TRBV18 TGTGCCAGCTCACCCCCCTCTAGGATGGATACGCAGTATTTT CASSPPSRMDTQYF
NA TRBD2 TRBJ2-1 TRBV14 TGTGCCAGCAGCCCTCGACTAGCGGGCGCCTCCTACAATGAGCAGTTCTTC CASSPRLAGASYNEQFF
many TRBD2 TRBJ2-7 TRBV28 TGTGCCAGCAGGCGACTAGCGGGATACTACGAGCAGTACTTC CASRRLAGYYEQYF
NA TRBD1 TRBJ1-4 TRBV9 TGTGCCAGCAGCGTAGATAGTCAGGGGGCGAGGAAACTGTTTTTT CASSVDSQGARKLFF
many NA TRBJ1-1 TRBV28 TGTGCCTGCGGGGGGATGAACACTGAAGCTTTCTTT CACGGMNTEAFF
NA NA TRBJ1-1 TRBV6-1 TGTGCCAGCAAACCCGGGCAGGGAGTTCCCCTGAACACTGAAGCTTTCTTT CASKPGQGVPLNTEAFF